Listed below are T cell receptor beta chains from one sample, sequenced in a study of T cells in localized non-small cell lung cancer. Assay: immunoSEQ multiplex PCR; the TCRdb copy retains only in-frame clones and omits some. Among 40,000 to 60,000 clones, about 87% were seen once, and the ten largest hold about a sixth. Sequencing was performed on PBMCs, taken before any cancer treatment. These receptor sequences come from a female donor with stage II lung adenocarcinoma. Each CDR3 is given with its conserved first and last residue. A D gene is named only where the DNA matches it firmly. Clone size is given for some rows only: seen once, a few or many times, or a class if the clone is expanded.

.	TRBV5-4	TRBJ2-1	.	CASSGGGTGYNEQFF	TGTGCCAGCAGCGGGGGTGGGACGGGGTACAATGAGCAGTTCTTC
once	TRBV5-1	TRBJ1-1	.	CASSLARDLKSGASEAFF	TGCGCCAGCAGCTTGGCCCGGGACTTAAAGTCAGGGGCCTCTGAAGCTTTCTTT
.	TRBV30	TRBJ2-6	.	CAWYRGRTQAGANVLTF	TGTGCCTGGTACCGGGGCCGTACACAGGCGGGGGCCAACGTCCTGACTTTC
.	TRBV30	TRBJ1-3	.	CAWSASSGNTIYF	TGTGCCTGGAGTGCGAGCTCTGGAAACACCATATATTTT
few	TRBV27	TRBJ2-2	.	CASSLSQGVIPGELFF	TGTGCCAGCAGTTTATCGCAGGGCGTTATTCCCGGGGAGCTGTTTTTT
.	TRBV15	TRBJ1-5	.	CATSRGTGNQPQHF	TGTGCCACCAGCAGAGGGACGGGCAATCAGCCCCAGCATTTT
once	TRBV10-3	TRBJ1-6	TRBD1	CAIGGATRDRGFRSPLHF	TGTGCCATCGGGGGAGCTACCCGGGACAGGGGCTTTCGTTCACCCCTCCACTTT
.	TRBV13	TRBJ2-6	.	CASTAGGRSGANVLTF	TGTGCCAGTACTGCCGGAGGTCGCTCTGGGGCCAACGTCCTGACTTTC
.	TRBV5-1	TRBJ1-2	.	CASSLSGTDPNYGYTF	TGCGCCAGCAGCTTGTCGGGGACGGATCCTAACTATGGCTACACCTTC
.	TRBV6-5	TRBJ2-4	.	CASSSTASGKNIQYF	TGTGCCAGCAGTTCAACGGCCAGCGGTAAAAACATTCAGTACTTC
.	TRBV27	TRBJ2-5	TRBD2	CASSYLSGGARETQYF	TGTGCCAGCAGTTACCTCAGCGGGGGGGCCAGAGAGACCCAGTACTTC
.	TRBV2	TRBJ1-6	TRBD1	CASRTGDSPLHF	TGTGCCAGCAGAACAGGGGATTCACCCCTCCACTTT